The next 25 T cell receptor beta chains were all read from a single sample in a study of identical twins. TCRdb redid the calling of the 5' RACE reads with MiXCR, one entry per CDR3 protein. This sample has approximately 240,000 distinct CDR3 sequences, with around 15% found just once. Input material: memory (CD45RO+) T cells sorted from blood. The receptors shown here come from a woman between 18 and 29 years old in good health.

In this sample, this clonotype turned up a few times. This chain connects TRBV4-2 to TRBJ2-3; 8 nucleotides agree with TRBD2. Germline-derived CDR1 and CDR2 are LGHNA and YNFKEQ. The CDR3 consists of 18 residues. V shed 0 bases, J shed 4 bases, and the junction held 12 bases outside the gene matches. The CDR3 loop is CASSQEGPRGGSADTQYF. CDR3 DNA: TGTGCCAGCAGCCAAGAAGGTCCCCGCGGGGGGAGCGCAGATACGCAGTATTTT.

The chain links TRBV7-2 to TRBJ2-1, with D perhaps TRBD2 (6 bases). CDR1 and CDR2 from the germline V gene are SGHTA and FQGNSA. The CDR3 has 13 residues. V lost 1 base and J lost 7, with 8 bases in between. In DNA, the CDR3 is TGTGCCAGCAGCTTAGAGAGCGGGAATGAGCAGTTCTTC. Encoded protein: CASSLESGNEQFF.

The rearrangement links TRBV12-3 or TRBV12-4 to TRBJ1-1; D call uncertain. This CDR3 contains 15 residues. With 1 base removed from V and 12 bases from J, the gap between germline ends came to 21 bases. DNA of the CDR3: TGTGCCAGCAGTTTAGGGTCGAGAGTATCTCTCGAGCCTTTCTTT. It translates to CASSLGSRVSLEPFF.

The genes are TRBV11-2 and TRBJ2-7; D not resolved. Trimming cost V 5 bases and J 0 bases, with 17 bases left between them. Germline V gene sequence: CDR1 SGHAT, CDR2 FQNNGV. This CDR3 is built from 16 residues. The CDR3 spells CASSRAGPLSSYEQYF. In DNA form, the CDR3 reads TGTGCCAGCAGCCGGGCCGGGCCCCTTAGCTCCTACGAGCAGTACTTC.

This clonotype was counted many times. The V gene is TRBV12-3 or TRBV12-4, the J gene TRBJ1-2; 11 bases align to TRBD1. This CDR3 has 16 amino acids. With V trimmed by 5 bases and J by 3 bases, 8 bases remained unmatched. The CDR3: CASSAGPGQGDYGYTF. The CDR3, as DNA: TGTGCCAGCAGTGCCGGGCCGGGACAGGGGGACTATGGCTACACCTTC.

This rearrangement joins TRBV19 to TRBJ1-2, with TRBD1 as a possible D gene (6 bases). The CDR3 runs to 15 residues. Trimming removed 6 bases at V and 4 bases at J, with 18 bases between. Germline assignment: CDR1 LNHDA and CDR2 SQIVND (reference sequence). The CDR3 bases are TGTGCCAGTAGCACGGCGGGACATTCTACCTATGGCTACACCTTC. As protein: CASSTAGHSTYGYTF.

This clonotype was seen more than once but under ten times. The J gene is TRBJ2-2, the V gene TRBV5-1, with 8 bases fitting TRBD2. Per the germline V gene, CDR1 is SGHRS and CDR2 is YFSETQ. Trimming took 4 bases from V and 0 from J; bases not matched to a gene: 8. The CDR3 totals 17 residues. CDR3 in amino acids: CASSLRTSSTNTGELFF. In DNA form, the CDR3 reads TGCGCCAGCAGCCTTCGGACTAGCAGTACGAACACCGGGGAGCTGTTTTTT.

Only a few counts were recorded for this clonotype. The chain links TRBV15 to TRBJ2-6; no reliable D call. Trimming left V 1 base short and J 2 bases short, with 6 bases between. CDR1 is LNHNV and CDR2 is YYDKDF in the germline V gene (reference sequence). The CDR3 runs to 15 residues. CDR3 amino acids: CATSRGVAGANVLTF. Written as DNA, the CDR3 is TGTGCCACCAGCAGAGGAGTTGCTGGGGCCAACGTCCTGACTTTC.

The CDR3 DNA is TGTGCCAGCAGTTACGCCGACAGGGGCCCGGAGTTCTTC. Residues: CASSYADRGPEFF. This chain joins TRBV6-5 and TRBJ2-1, with 8 positions matching TRBD1. V was pared by 2 bases and J by 14 bases, with 8 bases of the junction left unmatched. Germline-derived CDR1 and CDR2 are MNHEY and SVGAGI. The CDR3 sequence is 13 residues long.

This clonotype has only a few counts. CDR3 sequence (DNA): TGCAGTGCTGGACAGGGGAGTTCCTACGAGCAGTACTTC. Its translation is CSAGQGSSYEQYF. V and J are TRBV20-1 and TRBJ2-7; 9 nucleotides align to TRBD1. CDR3 length: 13 residues. Germline loops: CDR1 DFQATT, CDR2 SNEGSKA (reference sequence). V was pared by 5 bases and J by 1 base, with 3 bases of the junction left unmatched.

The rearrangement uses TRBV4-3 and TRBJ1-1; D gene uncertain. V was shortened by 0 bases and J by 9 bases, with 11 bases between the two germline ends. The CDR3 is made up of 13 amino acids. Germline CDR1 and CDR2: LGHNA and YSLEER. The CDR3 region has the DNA TGCGCCAGCAGCCAAGAGAGGACGGCAAAAGCTTTCTTT. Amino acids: CASSQERTAKAFF.

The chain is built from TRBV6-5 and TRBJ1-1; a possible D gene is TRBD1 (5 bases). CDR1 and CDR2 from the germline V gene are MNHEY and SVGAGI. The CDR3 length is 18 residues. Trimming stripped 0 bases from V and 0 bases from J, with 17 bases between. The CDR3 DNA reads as TGTGCCAGCAGTTACTCGAACCCCTTTGGGGGGATGAACACTGAAGCTTTCTTT. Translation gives CASSYSNPFGGMNTEAFF.

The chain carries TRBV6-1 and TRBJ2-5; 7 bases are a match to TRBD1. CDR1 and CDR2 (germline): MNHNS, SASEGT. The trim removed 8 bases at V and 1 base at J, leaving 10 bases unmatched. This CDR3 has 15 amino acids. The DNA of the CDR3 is TGTGCCAGCGGAAGACAGGGTGACTCCCAAGAGACCCAGTACTTC. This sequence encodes CASGRQGDSQETQYF.

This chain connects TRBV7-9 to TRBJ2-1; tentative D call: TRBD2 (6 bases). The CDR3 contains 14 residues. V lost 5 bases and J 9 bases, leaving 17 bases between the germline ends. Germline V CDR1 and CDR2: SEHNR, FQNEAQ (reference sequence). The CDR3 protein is CASSLAGTVSEQFF. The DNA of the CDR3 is TGTGCCAGCAGCCTCGCCGGGACTGTTAGTGAGCAGTTCTTC.

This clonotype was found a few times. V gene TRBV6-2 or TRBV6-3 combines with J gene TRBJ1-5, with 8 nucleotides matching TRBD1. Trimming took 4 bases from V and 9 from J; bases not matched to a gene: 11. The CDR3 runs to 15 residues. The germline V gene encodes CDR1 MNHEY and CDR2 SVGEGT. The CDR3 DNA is TGTGCCAGCAGTTCTACACCCCAGGGGGCCGGGCCCCAGCATTTT. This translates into CASSSTPQGAGPQHF.

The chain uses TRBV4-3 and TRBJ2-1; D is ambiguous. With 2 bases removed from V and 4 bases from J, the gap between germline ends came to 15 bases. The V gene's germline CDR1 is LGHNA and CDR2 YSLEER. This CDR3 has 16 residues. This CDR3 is CASSQRVERLYNEQFF. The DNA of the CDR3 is TGCGCCAGCAGCCAACGGGTAGAACGGCTATACAATGAGCAGTTCTTC.

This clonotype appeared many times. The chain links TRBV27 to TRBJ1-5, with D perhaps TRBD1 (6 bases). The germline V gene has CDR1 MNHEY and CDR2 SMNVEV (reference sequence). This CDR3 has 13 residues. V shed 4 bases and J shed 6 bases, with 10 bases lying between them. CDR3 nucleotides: TGTGCCAGCAGTTCTGGGGGCGGTCAGCCCCAGCATTTT. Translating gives CASSSGGGQPQHF.

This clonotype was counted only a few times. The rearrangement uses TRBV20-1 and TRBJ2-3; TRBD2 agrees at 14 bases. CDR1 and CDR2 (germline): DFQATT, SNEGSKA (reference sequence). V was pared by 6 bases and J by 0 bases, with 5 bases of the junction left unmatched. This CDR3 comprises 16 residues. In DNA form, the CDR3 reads TGCAGTGCATGGACTAGCGGGGGGCCTAGCACAGATACGCAGTATTTT. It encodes CSAWTSGGPSTDTQYF.

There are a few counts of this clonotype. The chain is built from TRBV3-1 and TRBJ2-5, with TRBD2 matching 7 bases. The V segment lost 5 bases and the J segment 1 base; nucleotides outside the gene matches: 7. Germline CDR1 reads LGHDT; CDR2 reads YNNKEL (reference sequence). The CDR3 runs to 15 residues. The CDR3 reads CASSWRGRTQETQYF. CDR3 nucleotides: TGTGCCAGCAGCTGGCGGGGGAGGACCCAAGAGACCCAGTACTTC.

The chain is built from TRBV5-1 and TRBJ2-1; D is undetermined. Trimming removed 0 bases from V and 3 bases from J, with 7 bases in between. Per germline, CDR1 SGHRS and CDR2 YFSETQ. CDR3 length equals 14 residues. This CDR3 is CASSLGYNYNEQFF. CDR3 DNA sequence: TGCGCCAGCAGCTTGGGTTATAACTACAATGAGCAGTTCTTC.

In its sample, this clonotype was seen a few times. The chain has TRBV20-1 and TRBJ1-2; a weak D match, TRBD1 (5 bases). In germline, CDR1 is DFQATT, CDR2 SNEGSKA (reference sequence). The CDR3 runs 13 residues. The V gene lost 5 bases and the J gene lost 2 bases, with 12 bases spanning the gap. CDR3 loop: CSAGQELNYGYTF. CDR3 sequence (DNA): TGCAGTGCTGGACAAGAGCTCAACTATGGCTACACCTTC.

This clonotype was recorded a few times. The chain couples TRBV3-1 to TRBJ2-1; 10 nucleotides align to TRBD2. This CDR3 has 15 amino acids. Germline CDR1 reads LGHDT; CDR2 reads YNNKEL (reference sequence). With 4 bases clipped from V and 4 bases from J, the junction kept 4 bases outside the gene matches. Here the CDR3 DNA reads TGTGCCAGCAGCCGGGCTAGCGGGGGATACAATGAGCAGTTCTTC. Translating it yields CASSRASGGYNEQFF.

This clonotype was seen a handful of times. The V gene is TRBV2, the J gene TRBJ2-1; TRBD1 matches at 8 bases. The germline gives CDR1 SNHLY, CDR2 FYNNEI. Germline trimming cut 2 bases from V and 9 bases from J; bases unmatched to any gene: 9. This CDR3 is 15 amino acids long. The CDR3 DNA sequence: TGTGCCAGCAGTGAATACACAGGGGGTTGGGCTGAGCAGTTCTTC. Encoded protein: CASSEYTGGWAEQFF.

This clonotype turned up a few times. The CDR3 sequence: CASSYRPGGELFF. In nucleotides, the CDR3 is TGTGCCAGCAGCTACCGACCTGGCGGGGAGCTGTTTTTT. V usage is TRBV11-3 and J usage is TRBJ2-2; D unclear. CDR1 and CDR2 from the germline V gene are SGHNT and YENEEA. V was clipped by 4 bases and J by 7 bases, with 10 bases between them. The CDR3 loop spans 13 amino acids.

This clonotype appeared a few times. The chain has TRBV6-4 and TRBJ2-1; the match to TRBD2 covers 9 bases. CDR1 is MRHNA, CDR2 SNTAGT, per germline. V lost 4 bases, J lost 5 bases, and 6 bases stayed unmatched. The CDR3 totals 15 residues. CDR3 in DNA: TGTGCCAGCAGTGCGGGCGGGGGGGCCCACAATGAGCAGTTCTTC. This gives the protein CASSAGGGAHNEQFF.